The sequence of this T cell receptor (beta chain) was determined in a study of blood T cell repertoires in COVID-19. V lost 0 bases to trimming and J lost 5 bases, with 17 bases between them. CDR1 is LNHNV, CDR2 YYDKDF, per germline (reference sequence). The CDR3 is made up of 16 amino acids. This clone was seen a single time. The repertoire was sequenced with immunoSEQ multiplex PCR; TCRdb's copy has only in-frame clones and lacks some. Here the sample spans over 250,000 clones, around 87% being singletons. The clonotype comes from a woman aged 25-40 years who had recovered from COVID-19. The material sequenced was PBMCs or T cells enriched from blood (not recorded which). The chain links TRBV15 to TRBJ2-7; D remains unclear. The CDR3: CATSRDKLRVSDEQYF. The CDR3 nucleotides read TGTGCCACCAGCAGAGATAAGTTACGTGTCTCGGACGAGCAGTACTTC.